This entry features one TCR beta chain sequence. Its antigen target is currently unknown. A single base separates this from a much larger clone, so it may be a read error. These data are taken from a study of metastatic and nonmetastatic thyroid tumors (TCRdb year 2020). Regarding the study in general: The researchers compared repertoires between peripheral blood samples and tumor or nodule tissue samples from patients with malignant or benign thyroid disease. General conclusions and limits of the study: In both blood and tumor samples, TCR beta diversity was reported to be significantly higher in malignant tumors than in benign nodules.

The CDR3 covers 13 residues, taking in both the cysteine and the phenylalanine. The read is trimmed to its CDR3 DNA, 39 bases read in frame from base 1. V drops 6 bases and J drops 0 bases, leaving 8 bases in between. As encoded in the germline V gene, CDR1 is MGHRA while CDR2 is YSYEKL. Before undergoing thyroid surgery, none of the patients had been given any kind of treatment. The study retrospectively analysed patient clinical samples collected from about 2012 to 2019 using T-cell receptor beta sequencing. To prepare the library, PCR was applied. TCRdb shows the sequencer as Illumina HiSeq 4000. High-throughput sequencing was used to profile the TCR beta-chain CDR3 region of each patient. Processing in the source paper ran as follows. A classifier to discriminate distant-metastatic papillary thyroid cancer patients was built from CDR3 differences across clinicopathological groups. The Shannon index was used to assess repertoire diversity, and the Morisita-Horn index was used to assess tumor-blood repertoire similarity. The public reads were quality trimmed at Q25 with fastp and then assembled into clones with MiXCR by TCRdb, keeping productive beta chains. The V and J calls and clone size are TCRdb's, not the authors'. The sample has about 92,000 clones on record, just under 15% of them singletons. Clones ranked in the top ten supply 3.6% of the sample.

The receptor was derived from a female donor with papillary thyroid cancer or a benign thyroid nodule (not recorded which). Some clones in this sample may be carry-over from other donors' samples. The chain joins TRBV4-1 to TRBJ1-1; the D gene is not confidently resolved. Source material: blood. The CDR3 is CASRMALNTEAFF. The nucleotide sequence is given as TGCGCCAGCAGAATGGCCCTGAACACTGAAGCTTTCTTT.